This is a list of T cell receptor beta chains from one sample in a study of cytomegalovirus exposure and HLA in healthy donors. Only in-frame clones appear in the TCRdb table, and some are missing; sequencing was by immunoSEQ multiplex PCR. The table has around 170,000 clones, around 85% seen once. The sequenced sample was PBMCs. These receptor sequences come from a man aged 18 to 30 in good health and CMV-seropositive. The CDR3 runs from the conserved cysteine through the conserved F or W. D genes are given only for firm matches. Rows give clone size only sometimes, using once, few, many, or a class for an expanded clone.

j_gene	d_gene	abundance	v_gene	CDR3nt	CDR3aa
TRBJ1-4	NA	NA	TRBV28	TGTGCCAGCACTCAGGTCACCCTTAATGAAAAACTGTTTTTT	CASTQVTLNEKLFF
TRBJ2-1	NA	NA	TRBV11-1	TGTGCCAGCAGCGTCTTGACGGGAGCTGCTACCTACAATGAGCAGTTCTTC	CASSVLTGAATYNEQFF
TRBJ2-5	NA	few	TRBV30	TGTGCCTGGAGTATGAGCGGCCAAGAGACCCAGTACTTC	CAWSMSGQETQYF
TRBJ1-1	NA	NA	TRBV7-9	TGTGCCAGCAGGTCCTCGGGGAACACTGAAGCTTTCTTT	CASRSSGNTEAFF
TRBJ2-7	TRBD2	few	TRBV5-4	TGTGCCAGCAGCTTGGTGGGGGGGAACTACGAGCAGTACTTC	CASSLVGGNYEQYF
TRBJ2-3	NA	NA	TRBV4-1	TGCGCCAGCAGCCAAGTCCGCGCAGATACGCAGTATTTT	CASSQVRADTQYF
TRBJ2-3	TRBD2	NA	TRBV7-3	TGTGCCAGCAGCCCCTCCGGGCTAGCGGGGGGGCCCGAGTCAGATACGCAGTATTTT	CASSPSGLAGGPESDTQYF
TRBJ2-5	NA	NA	TRBV5-1	TGCGCCAGCAGCTTGTTTGCAGGGCAGCAAGAGACCCAGTACTTC	CASSLFAGQQETQYF
TRBJ1-5	TRBD1	NA	TRBV19	TGTGCCACCGGACAGGGGGGCATCGGGCCCCAGCATTTT	CATGQGGIGPQHF
TRBJ1-5	TRBD1	NA	TRBV19	TGTGCCAGTACACGCCGCGACAGGGGCATCAATCAGCCCCAGCATTTT	CASTRRDRGINQPQHF
TRBJ1-6	TRBD1	NA	TRBV19	TGTGCCAGTAGTCCCCTTGACAGGGATAATTCACCCCTCCACTTT	CASSPLDRDNSPLHF
TRBJ2-7	NA	NA	TRBV28	TGTGCCAGCAGTTTGGAGGGGGCCCCCTACGAGCAGTACTTC	CASSLEGAPYEQYF
TRBJ1-4	NA	once	TRBV5-1	TGCGCCAGCAGCTTGGTCTCGCCGGAGGAAAAACTGTTTTTT	CASSLVSPEEKLFF
TRBJ2-7	TRBD2	few	TRBV28	TGTGCCAGCACGGCTAGCGGGGAGGAGCAGTACTTC	CASTASGEEQYF
TRBJ2-7	TRBD1	NA	TRBV9	TGTGCCAGCAGCTCCGGACAGGGCTTCTCCTACGAGCAGTACTTC	CASSSGQGFSYEQYF
TRBJ2-1	NA	NA	TRBV5-1	TGCGCCAGCAGCTTGGAAGGGAGCTCCTACAATGAGCAGTTCTTC	CASSLEGSSYNEQFF
TRBJ1-1	TRBD1	NA	TRBV6-5	TGTGCCAGCAGTTCGAGGACAGGGGGAACTGAAGCTTTCTTT	CASSSRTGGTEAFF
TRBJ1-4	NA	NA	TRBV4-1	TGCGCCAGCAGCCATACGAGCGGACAGCTAAATGAAAAACTGTTTTTT	CASSHTSGQLNEKLFF
TRBJ2-1	TRBD2	NA	TRBV5-4	TGTGCCAGCAGCTTGGGACTAGCGGCCTACAATGAGCAGTTCTTC	CASSLGLAAYNEQFF
TRBJ2-2	NA	NA	TRBV30	TGTGCCTGGAGTGGGACAGTCGACCAGGGGAAGGCCGGGGAGCTGTTTTTT	CAWSGTVDQGKAGELFF
TRBJ1-1	TRBD1	NA	TRBV5-6	TGTGCCAGCAGTCAAGACGGGGACAGGGGCCCTGAAGCTTTCTTT	CASSQDGDRGPEAFF
TRBJ2-7	TRBD1	NA	TRBV5-4	TGTGCCAGCAGCGAGACAGGGGACGAGCAGTACTTC	CASSETGDEQYF
TRBJ1-2	TRBD1	NA	TRBV10-3	TGTGCCATCGAGCAGGAGGACAGGGACTATGGCTACACCTTC	CAIEQEDRDYGYTF
TRBJ1-2	NA	NA	TRBV28	TGTGCCAGCAGTTTATACAGGTTCGGCTATGGCTACACCTTC	CASSLYRFGYGYTF
TRBJ2-7	TRBD1	NA	TRBV7-2	TGTGCCAGCAGCTCGGACAGGGGTTTAGTAGCGGGTATCTACGAGCAGTACTTC	CASSSDRGLVAGIYEQYF
TRBJ2-1	TRBD2	NA	TRBV28	TGTGCCAGCAGTCCATCTCATAGCGGGGGTTCCTACAATGAGCAGTTCTTC	CASSPSHSGGSYNEQFF
TRBJ2-7	TRBD1	NA	TRBV29-1	TGCAGCGTTGAAGATACCGGGACAGCAACCTACGAGCAGTACTTC	CSVEDTGTATYEQYF
TRBJ2-6	TRBD1	NA	TRBV7-2	TGTGCCAGCAGCTTAGCCAGTTTTGACAGGGGTAGGAGTGGGGCCAACGTCCTGACTTTC	CASSLASFDRGRSGANVLTF
TRBJ1-5	NA	NA	TRBV11-2	TGTGCCAGCAGCCTATATAGCAATCAGCCCCAGCATTTT	CASSLYSNQPQHF
TRBJ2-7	NA	once	TRBV7-2	TGTGCCAGCAGCTTAGCGGGGCACCAGAGCTCCTACGAGCAGTACTTC	CASSLAGHQSSYEQYF
TRBJ2-3	TRBD2	NA	TRBV6-1	TGTGCCAGCAGTGAAGATGCGGGGGGGGGTGCAGATACGCAGTATTTT	CASSEDAGGGADTQYF
TRBJ1-3	NA	NA	TRBV5-4	TGTGCCAGCAGCTTGAGAAAACAGGGAAAAAACACCATATATTTT	CASSLRKQGKNTIYF
TRBJ1-1	TRBD1	NA	TRBV30	TGTGCCTGGAGTGTAGCCCGGACAGGGAGGGGCGGCACTGAAGCTTTCTTT	CAWSVARTGRGGTEAFF
TRBJ2-4	NA	NA	TRBV18	TGTGCCAGCTCACCACCGGGAGGTGGGAGTTTGGCCAAAAACATTCAGTACTTC	CASSPPGGGSLAKNIQYF
TRBJ2-7	TRBD1	once	TRBV28	TGTGCCAGCAGTTTATCGGGGACAGGCGTCGAGCAGTACTTC	CASSLSGTGVEQYF
TRBJ2-5	NA	NA	TRBV5-4	TGTGCCAGCAGCTTGATCGGGGGATCGGAGACCCAGTACTTC	CASSLIGGSETQYF
TRBJ1-5	NA	once	TRBV6-4	TGTGCCAGCAGCGGGAGGACGGCGAATCAGCCCCAGCATTTT	CASSGRTANQPQHF
TRBJ2-5	NA	NA	TRBV11-3	TGTGCCAGCAGCGCCGGGGGTGAGGGCCAGTACTTC	CASSAGGEGQYF
TRBJ2-1	NA	NA	TRBV4-1	TGCGCCAGCAGCCAAGATGCGGGACGGTCCGGGAGCAATGAGCAGTTCTTC	CASSQDAGRSGSNEQFF
TRBJ2-7	TRBD2	NA	TRBV2	TGTGCCAGTAGACTAGCGGGAGCTTCCGAGCAGTACTTC	CASRLAGASEQYF
TRBJ1-6	TRBD1	NA	TRBV11-2	TGTGCCAGCAGCTTGGGGGACAGGGGACGCTCACCCCTCCACTTT	CASSLGDRGRSPLHF
TRBJ2-2	TRBD1	NA	TRBV11-3	TGTGCCAGCAGCTCGCAGCCGGGGACAGGGTGGAACACCGGGGAGCTGTTTTTT	CASSSQPGTGWNTGELFF
TRBJ2-3	NA	NA	TRBV7-2	TGTGCCAGCAGCTCACCGACTAGACAGAATACGCAGTATTTT	CASSSPTRQNTQYF
TRBJ2-2	NA	NA	TRBV19	TGTGCCAGTACCCGACTAGTGTCGAGCACCGGGGAGCTGTTTTTT	CASTRLVSSTGELFF
TRBJ2-1	TRBD1	few	TRBV15	TGTGCCACCAGCAGAGCTGACAGGGGTCAATACCTTTACAATGAGCAGTTCTTC	CATSRADRGQYLYNEQFF
TRBJ2-1	TRBD1	NA	TRBV11-2	TGTGCCAGCAGCTCTTACCAGGGGGCCTACAATGAGCAGTTCTTC	CASSSYQGAYNEQFF
TRBJ2-3	TRBD1	NA	TRBV11-2	TGTGCCAGCAGCCGGGACAGAGATACGCAGTATTTT	CASSRDRDTQYF
TRBJ2-5	NA	NA	TRBV10-3	TGTGCCATCAGTGCGGGAACAACAGGAGGGTCGGGGGAGACCCAGTACTTC	CAISAGTTGGSGETQYF
TRBJ2-2	NA	NA	TRBV18	TGTGCCAGCTCACCTAAGGACTTCCTCAACACCGGGGAGCTGTTTTTT	CASSPKDFLNTGELFF
TRBJ2-7	TRBD2	NA	TRBV4-1	TGCGCCAGCAGCCAAGCCGCGGGGGTGGGTTACGAGCAGTACTTC	CASSQAAGVGYEQYF